This T cell receptor beta chain was found in a study of cytomegalovirus exposure and HLA in healthy donors. Use of 60 Vbeta and 13 Jbeta primers characterized the PCR. Produced via immunoSEQ multiplex PCR; TCRdb's table is partial and in-frame only. The sample has more than 95,000 clones, 70% to 80% seen once. Germline CDR1 and CDR2: SEHNR and FQNEAQ (reference sequence). V lost 1 base and J 7 bases, leaving 10 bases between the germline ends. The CDR3 length is 14 residues. The source is a woman aged 50 to 60 in good health and CMV-seropositive. Sequencing was performed on PBMCs. This chain links TRBV7-9 with TRBJ2-2, with unresolved D. The CDR3 spells CASSLVGQDGELFF. CDR3 bases: TGTGCCAGCAGCTTAGTAGGCCAGGACGGGGAGCTGTTTTTT.